The clone carrying this TCR beta chain was seen a handful of times. Trimming at V came to 3 bases and at J to 10 bases, leaving 12 bases not matched to a gene. This CDR3 region has 16 residues. Germline assignment: CDR1 MNHNS and CDR2 SASEGT. These data belong to a study of shared clonotypes between healthy human individuals. Profiling relied on immunoSEQ multiplex PCR, and the TCRdb table lists in-frame clones only, not all of them. The table lists 980,000 or so clones, around three quarters of them singletons. Input material: memory CD4+ T cells sorted from blood. This sample's subset: CD45RA-negative fraction. This sequence was found in a man younger than 35 in good health. The V gene is TRBV6-1, the J gene TRBJ2-1; 10 nucleotides line up with TRBD2. The CDR3 nucleotides are TGTGCCAGCAGTGACCCTAGCGGGGGCCGTACTGGGGAGCAGTTCTTC. This translates into CASSDPSGGRTGEQFF.